These 29 T cell receptor beta chains came from one sample sequenced in a study of shared clonotypes between healthy human individuals. Assay: immunoSEQ multiplex PCR; the TCRdb copy retains only in-frame clones and omits some. The sample lists 2 million to 2.5 million clones, about 92% seen once, with about 0.41% in the top ten. The source material was naive CD4+ T cells from PBMCs. Subset described: CD45RA+ positively selected. The receptors derive from a man aged 18 to 29 in good health. Some clones in this sample may be carry-over from other donors' samples.

Note on this clone: The same CDR3 is also encoded by other DNA sequences in this sample. The rearrangement joins TRBV7-2 to TRBJ1-5, with D possibly matching TRBD1 (5 bases). CDR1 SGHTA and CDR2 FQGNSA come from the germline V gene. The CDR3 is 13 amino acids. Trimming removed 2 bases from V and 5 bases from J, with 7 bases in between. Here the CDR3 DNA reads TGTGCCAGCAGCTTACGGGGCGATCAGCCCCAGCATTTT. Translating it yields CASSLRGDQPQHF.

The chain is built from TRBV25-1 and TRBJ2-5; D perhaps matches TRBD2 (6 bases). From germline, CDR1 is MGHDK and CDR2 SYGVNS. This CDR3 contains 14 residues. Trimming shortened V by 8 bases and J by 4 bases, and 17 bases separated the two germline ends. CDR3 loop: CASGGSGGVETQYF. DNA for the CDR3: TGTGCCAGCGGGGGTAGCGGAGGAGTAGAGACCCAGTACTTC. Full variable domain (missing parts from reference TRBV25-1 and TRBJ2-5): EADIYQTPRYLVIGTGKKITLECSQTMGHDKMYWYQQDPGMELHLIHYSYGVNSTEKGDLSSESTVSRIRTEHFPLTLESARPSHTSQYLCASGGSGGVETQYFGPGTRLLVL.

Turning to this clone: This sample includes further DNA sequences coding for the same CDR3. This rearrangement joins TRBV7-3 to TRBJ2-2; 8 bases are a match to TRBD2. The ends lost 5 bases at V and 1 base at J; junction bases unmatched: 6. From germline, CDR1 is SGHTA and CDR2 FQGTGA. The CDR3 is 16 amino acids. The CDR3 loop reads CASSPPSGRNTGELFF. The CDR3 DNA is TGTGCCAGCAGCCCACCAAGCGGGAGGAACACCGGGGAGCTGTTTTTT.

CDR3 in amino acids: CASSQDSTGENYGYTF. The DNA of the CDR3 is TGTGCCAGCAGCCAAGACTCCACGGGGGAGAACTATGGCTACACCTTC. The chain recombines TRBV4-2 with TRBJ1-2, with TRBD1 as a possible D gene (5 bases). Germline values: CDR1 LGHNA, CDR2 YNFKEQ. V was cut by 0 bases and J by 2 bases, with 13 bases left in between. The CDR3 has 16 residues.

The rearrangement links TRBV11-2 to TRBJ2-7; a possible D gene is TRBD2 (5 bases). The V gene lost 4 bases and the J gene lost 3 bases, with 13 bases spanning the gap. From germline, CDR1 is SGHAT and CDR2 FQNNGV. This CDR3 is 14 amino acids long. Here the CDR3 reads CASSSGLTNYEQYF. The CDR3 DNA reads TGTGCCAGCAGCTCCGGACTGACTAACTACGAGCAGTACTTC.

This clone has only one observation. V is TRBV21-1 and J is TRBJ2-1; TRBD2 was called by the table and not checked on the DNA. TRBV21-1 has pseudogene status. This CDR3 region has 13 residues. The CDR3 reads CASPLWGGNEQFF. The CDR3 DNA reads TGTGCCAGCCCCTTGTGGGGGGGCAATGAGCAGTTCTTC.

The CDR3 DNA is TGTGCCAGCATAAGGACAGGGAGCACCGGGGAGCTGTTTTTT. As protein: CASIRTGSTGELFF. The chain is built from TRBV27 and TRBJ2-2; 8 nucleotides agree with TRBD1. J was trimmed by 4 bases and V by 7 bases; bases with no gene match: 5. The germline CDR1 and CDR2 sequences are MNHEY and SMNVEV (reference sequence). The CDR3 consists of 14 residues.

The rearrangement uses TRBV5-1 and TRBJ2-2; 8 nucleotides align to TRBD1. This CDR3 contains 15 residues. V dropped 4 bases and J dropped 5; count of bases not matched to a gene: 7. CDR1 SGHRS and CDR2 YFSETQ come from the germline V gene. The CDR3 protein is CASSLRDRLTGELFF. The CDR3 DNA is TGCGCCAGCAGCCTGCGGGACAGGTTAACCGGGGAGCTGTTTTTT.

Regarding this clone: The same CDR3 can be traced to other DNA sequences in this sample. The chain recombines TRBV5-1 with TRBJ2-1; possibly TRBD1 for D (5 bases). This CDR3 has 13 residues. Germline V lookup: CDR1 SGHRS, CDR2 YFSETQ. With 1 base removed from V and 6 bases from J, the gap between germline ends came to 8 bases. CDR3 sequence: CASSLTGVNEQFF. CDR3 DNA: TGCGCCAGCAGCTTGACAGGTGTCAATGAGCAGTTCTTC.

This sequence joins TRBV4-1 and TRBJ2-1, with 10 bases that match TRBD2. The CDR3 is made up of 16 amino acids. Germline values: CDR1 MGHRA, CDR2 YSYEKL. J gave up 7 bases and V 0 bases, and 6 bases lay outside the gene matches. CDR3 sequence reads: CASSQEGPSGSNEQFF. For the CDR3, the DNA is TGCGCCAGCAGCCAAGAAGGCCCTAGCGGGAGTAATGAGCAGTTCTTC.

This clone was counted once. J is TRBJ2-5 and V is TRBV6-6, with 7 bases fitting TRBD1. The trim removed 0 bases at V and 4 bases at J, leaving 5 bases unmatched. This CDR3 region has 15 residues. The germline V gene has CDR1 MNHNY and CDR2 SVGAGI (reference sequence). CDR3 amino acids: CASSYSTGSRETQYF. CDR3 DNA sequence: TGTGCCAGCAGTTACTCGACAGGGTCCCGAGAGACCCAGTACTTC.

This clone was counted once. The V gene is TRBV28, the J gene TRBJ1-1; 7 positions match TRBD1. The CDR3 totals 13 residues. V trimming: 8 bases; J trimming: 11 bases; junction bases outside the gene matches: 14. In germline, CDR1 is MDHEN, CDR2 SYDVKM. The chain's CDR3 is CASGPGTVYSAFF. The CDR3, as DNA: TGTGCCAGCGGCCCCGGGACAGTGTATTCGGCTTTCTTT.

V is TRBV7-6 and J is TRBJ1-4, with 8 bases matching TRBD1. V was clipped by 4 bases and J by 8 bases; unmatched bases: 6. CDR3 size: 14 residues. Per germline, CDR1 SGHVS and CDR2 FNYEAQ. CDR3 in amino acids: CASSSGQGEEKLFF. The CDR3 DNA reads as TGTGCCAGCAGCTCCGGACAGGGAGAAGAAAAACTGTTTTTT.

This clone has only one observation. The chain joins TRBV4-1 to TRBJ2-1; 10 bases agree with TRBD2. Germline V gene lookup returns CDR1 MGHRA and CDR2 YSYEKL. The CDR3 runs to 22 residues. V was clipped by 3 bases and J by 1 base; unmatched bases: 21. The DNA for the CDR3 is TGCGCCAGCAGCCAGCCCCGTCTAGCGGGAGCACCGCAAACCGGGTCCTACAATGAGCAGTTCTTC. Its translation is CASSQPRLAGAPQTGSYNEQFF.

The V gene is TRBV2, the J gene TRBJ1-5; no clear D. The germline gives CDR1 SNHLY, CDR2 FYNNEI. The CDR3 is 13 residues long. Trimming removed 3 bases at V and 8 bases at J, with 11 bases between. In DNA form, the CDR3 reads TGTGCCAGCAGTGATAACTCGGCGAAGCCCCAGCATTTT. Protein sequence: CASSDNSAKPQHF.

The chain links TRBV11-2 to TRBJ2-3, with 8 bases lining up with TRBD2. Germline CDR1 SGHAT, CDR2 FQNNGV. The trim removed 1 base at V and 3 bases at J, leaving 9 bases unmatched. This CDR3 is 17 amino acids long. The CDR3 DNA reads TGTGCCAGCAGCTTAGGGCTGCGGGGGGCCCCGACAGATACGCAGTATTTT. Its protein product is CASSLGLRGAPTDTQYF.

The gene calls are TRBV19 and TRBJ1-5, with a possible D match to TRBD1 (5 bases). Deletions cut 5 bases from V and 6 bases from J, with 14 bases between. The CDR3 loop spans 14 amino acids. Looked up from germline, CDR1 is LNHDA and CDR2 is SQIVND (reference sequence). CDR3 sequence: CASSRGVGGQPQHF. Written as DNA, the CDR3 is TGTGCCAGTAGTCGAGGGGTAGGTGGTCAGCCCCAGCATTTT. The full variable domain, with the rest looked up from reference TRBV19 and TRBJ1-5, is DGGITQSPKYLFRKEGQNVTLSCEQNLNHDAMYWYRQDPGQGLRLIYYSQIVNDFQKGDIAEGYSVSREKKESFPLTVTSAQKNPTAFYLCASSRGVGGQPQHFGDGTRLSIL.

This chain joins TRBV5-1 and TRBJ1-4; maybe TRBD1 (5 bases). The CDR3 is 15 amino acids. The V gene's germline CDR1 is SGHRS and CDR2 YFSETQ. Trimming removed 4 bases at V and 8 bases at J, with 18 bases between. CDR3 protein: CASSPGTVEGEKLFF. CDR3 in DNA: TGCGCCAGCAGCCCTGGGACGGTGGAGGGGGAAAAACTGTTTTTT.

This clone was counted a single time. The CDR3 coding sequence is TGCAGCGTTGACATGGGGACAGATACGCAGTATTTT. Translated: CSVDMGTDTQYF. The J gene is TRBJ2-3, the V gene TRBV29-1; D is undetermined. The ends were cut back, 3 bases at V and 3 bases at J, with 7 bases in the middle. The CDR3 contains 12 residues. Per the germline V gene, CDR1 is SQVTM and CDR2 is ANQGSEA.

This clone was seen once. J is TRBJ2-7 and V is TRBV7-2; possibly TRBD2 for D (6 bases). Germline CDR1 is SGHTA and CDR2 is FQGNSA. This CDR3 is 13 amino acids long. Deletions cut 5 bases from V and 5 bases from J, with 13 bases between. This chain's CDR3 is CASSADKRDEQYF. Written as DNA, the CDR3 is TGTGCCAGCAGCGCTGATAAGCGGGACGAGCAGTACTTC.

The chain uses TRBV11-1 and TRBJ2-3; 11 bases align to TRBD2. This CDR3 is 15 amino acids long. V shed 5 bases and J 7 bases; nucleotides not matched to a gene: 8. In germline, CDR1 is SGHAT, CDR2 FQDESV (reference sequence). The CDR3 sequence is CASSISGTSGYTQYF. In nucleotides, the CDR3 is TGTGCCAGCAGCATATCCGGGACTAGCGGCTATACGCAGTATTTT.

This chain joins TRBV19 and TRBJ2-2, with a weak D call TRBD2 (6 bases). The germline CDR1 and CDR2 sequences are LNHDA and SQIVND (reference sequence). The ends were cut back, 6 bases at V and 4 bases at J, with 21 bases in the middle. The CDR3 spans 17 residues. CDR3 DNA: TGTGCCAGTAGCCTCGAAAACTTTCGGGGGAGCACCGGGGAGCTGTTTTTT. It encodes CASSLENFRGSTGELFF.

This sequence joins TRBV29-1 and TRBJ1-2; no definite D call. Germline assignment: CDR1 SQVTM and CDR2 ANQGSEA. Trimming shortened V by 3 bases and J by 3 bases, and 8 bases separated the two germline ends. This CDR3 has 12 residues. In nucleotides, the CDR3 is TGCAGCGTTGAGACCGCCGACTATGGCTACACCTTC. It is translated as CSVETADYGYTF. Together with reference TRBV29-1 and TRBJ1-2, the CDR3 gives the full variable domain: SAVISQKPSRDICQRGTSLTIQCQVDSQVTMMFWYRQQPGQSLTLIATANQGSEATYESGFVIDKFPISRPNLTFSTLTVSNMSPEDSSIYLCSVETADYGYTFGSGTRLTVV.

The chain couples TRBV19 to TRBJ1-2; TRBD1 might be the D (5 bases). Trimming cost V 0 bases and J 4 bases, with 12 bases left between them. CDR3 length equals 15 residues. Germline V gives CDR1 LNHDA, CDR2 SQIVND (reference sequence). CDR3 DNA sequence: TGTGCCAGTAGTATAGAATCAGCAGGGCTCTATGGCTACACCTTC. As protein: CASSIESAGLYGYTF.

The genes are TRBV27 and TRBJ2-7, with D tentatively TRBD1 (6 bases). Germline V lookup: CDR1 MNHEY, CDR2 SMNVEV (reference sequence). There are 13 residues in the CDR3. V gave up 7 bases and J gave up 3 bases, with 13 bases separating them. The CDR3 protein is CASTRVGGYEQYF. The CDR3 DNA follows: TGTGCCAGCACACGCGTAGGGGGCTACGAGCAGTACTTC.

This chain links TRBV6-1 with TRBJ2-1, with 8 bases aligning to TRBD2. CDR3 length: 14 amino acids. Looked up from germline, CDR1 is MNHNS and CDR2 is SASEGT. Trimming at V came to 4 bases and at J to 6 bases, leaving 5 bases not matched to a gene. The CDR3 nucleotides are TGTGCCAGCAGTGCCAGTACTAGCGGCAATGAGCAGTTCTTC. Translated: CASSASTSGNEQFF.

The chain couples TRBV11-2 to TRBJ2-2, with 9 bases that match TRBD1. Germline assignment: CDR1 SGHAT and CDR2 FQNNGV. V shed 2 bases and J 7 bases; nucleotides not matched to a gene: 14. The CDR3 has 18 residues. CDR3 residues: CASSLRSWDREADGELFF. The CDR3 region has the DNA TGTGCCAGCAGCTTACGATCATGGGACAGGGAGGCCGACGGGGAGCTGTTTTTT.

The V call is TRBV5-1, the J call TRBJ2-5; 11 bases map to TRBD2. The CDR3 covers 14 residues. In germline, CDR1 is SGHRS, CDR2 YFSETQ. V lost 3 bases to trimming and J lost 3 bases; unmatched junction nucleotides: 1. CDR3 DNA: TGCGCCAGCAGCTCGGGACTAGCGGAAGAGACCCAGTACTTC. Amino acid sequence: CASSSGLAEETQYF.

V is TRBV28 and J is TRBJ1-5; possibly TRBD1 for D (6 bases). V lost 2 bases and J 0 bases, leaving 14 bases between the germline ends. This CDR3 is built from 17 residues. Germline lookup yields CDR1 MDHEN and CDR2 SYDVKM. The chain's CDR3 is CASSLLLGQYSNQPQHF. CDR3 DNA: TGTGCCAGCAGTTTACTTCTCGGACAGTATAGCAATCAGCCCCAGCATTTT.